This T cell receptor beta chain was captured by sequencing in a study of blood T cell repertoires in COVID-19. The wider study: Sites across the United States, Italy and Spain contributed samples from acute and convalescent COVID-19. PBMCs, B-cell-depleted T cells, or T cells provided the cDNA or gDNA that made up the material.

Per the germline V gene, CDR1 is MNHEY and CDR2 is SMNVEV (reference sequence). With 5 bases removed from V and 4 bases from J, the gap between germline ends came to 9 bases. This CDR3 has 13 residues. Per the study methods: By means of reference gene primer amplification, nucleated cell counts were estimated. TCRdb's copy holds only in-frame clones and misses some; the assay was immunoSEQ multiplex PCR. The DNA gave D and trimming, while V, J and clone size come from that table. The table includes over 250,000 clones, less than 90% detected once. Sequencing input: peripheral blood. V and J are TRBV27 and TRBJ1-3, with D hard to call. The clonotype was recovered from a man aged 55 to 70 who had recovered from COVID-19. The DNA for the CDR3 is TGTGCCAGCAGTCCCACACAGGGAAACACCATATATTTT. Amino acids: CASSPTQGNTIYF.